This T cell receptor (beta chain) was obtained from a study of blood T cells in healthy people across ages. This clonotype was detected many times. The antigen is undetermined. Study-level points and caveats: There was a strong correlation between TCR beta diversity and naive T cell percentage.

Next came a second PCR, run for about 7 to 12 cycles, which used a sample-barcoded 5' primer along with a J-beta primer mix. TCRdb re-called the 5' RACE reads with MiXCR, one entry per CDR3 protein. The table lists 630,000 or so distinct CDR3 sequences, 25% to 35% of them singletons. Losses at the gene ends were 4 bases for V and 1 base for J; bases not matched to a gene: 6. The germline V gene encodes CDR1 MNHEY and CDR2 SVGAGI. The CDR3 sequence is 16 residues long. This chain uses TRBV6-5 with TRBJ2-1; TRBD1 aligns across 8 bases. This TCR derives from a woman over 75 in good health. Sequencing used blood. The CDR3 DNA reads TGTGCCAGCAGTTGGACAGGGAAAGGTTCCTACAATGAGCAGTTCTTC. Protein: CASSWTGKGSYNEQFF.